The entry that follows covers one TCR beta chain sequence. This sample is drawn from a study of blood T cell repertoires in COVID-19. The CDR3 runs 17 residues. CDR1 and CDR2 (germline): MNHEY, SMNVEV (reference sequence). V lost 1 base and J 7 bases, leaving 22 bases between the germline ends. Authors' analysis steps: Reference gene primers were amplified, and this amplification served to estimate nucleated cell counts. Generated by immunoSEQ multiplex PCR, the TCRdb table keeps only in-frame clones and is missing some. From that table come the V and J calls and clone size; the DNA was used to work out D and trimming. The data show approximately 76,000 clones, with 88% seen just once and less than 45% held by the top ten.

The rearrangement links TRBV27 to TRBJ1-2, with a tentative D call TRBD1 (5 bases). Sequencing was done on a sample of peripheral blood. This sequence was found in a human donor in a cohort sampled during active COVID-19. CDR3 nucleotide sequence: TGTGCCAGCAGTTTATTGGCAGGGAACGGTGTTGTTTCTGGCTACACCTTC. Its translation: CASSLLAGNGVVSGYTF.